This T cell receptor (beta chain) was sequenced during a study of Tregs in tolerant kidney transplant recipients. The data were produced by immunoSEQ multiplex PCR, yet TCRdb's version contains in-frame clones alone and is incomplete. The data contain 55,000 to 75,000 clones, around 87% of them singletons. The germline gives CDR1 LNHDA, CDR2 SQIVND (reference sequence). The CDR3 extends over 11 amino acids. This clone is a singleton in its sample. Mixed chimerism was transient after nonmyeloablative marrow transplants from related graft donors. Unstimulated regulatory T cells (CD4+CD25+CD127-), CD4+CD25- non-regulatory cells, CD4 and CD8 cells were FACS-sorted from thawed PBMCs.

Sequencing was performed on CD4+ T cells from blood (PBMCs), taken 6 months after the transplant. This clonotype was obtained from a human patient who received a combined kidney and bone marrow transplant. Among the T cells, some may be from the graft donor. The rearrangement uses TRBV19 and TRBJ2-5, with a weak D call TRBD2 (6 bases). The end of the DNA fits TRBJ2-7 better, so the J call may be wrong. The CDR3 DNA sequence: TGTGCCAGTAAAGCGGGTTACGAGCAGTACTTC. Translating gives CASKAGYEQYF.